This TCR beta chain was captured by sequencing in a study of human T cells and chemical hapten exposure. Trimming took off 0 bases at V and 8 bases at J, with 13 bases between the two ends. The CDR3 loop spans 14 amino acids. Germline V gene data show CDR1 as MGHDK and CDR2 as SYGVNS. Library preparation tagged each individual cDNA molecule with a unique molecular identifier. MiXCR was run by TCRdb on the RACE reads, yielding one entry per CDR3 protein. The sample lists 110,000 to 150,000 distinct CDR3 sequences, 12% occurring once. Time point given: patch test 2, 6 weeks after DPC sensitization. Treatment noted: therapeutic diphenylcyclopropenone sensitization with weekly scalp DPC. From whole blood left unfractionated, total RNA was extracted.

The starting material was whole blood, obtained in connection with sensitization to the hapten diphenylcyclopropenone (DPC). This clonotype was sampled from a woman between 50 and 59 years old with alopecia areata. Some clones in this sample may be carry-over from other donors' samples. The J gene is TRBJ1-2, the V gene TRBV25-1; D gene uncertain. Here the CDR3 DNA reads TGTGCCAGCAGTGAATATTCAGCCCGGAGCGGCTACACCTTC. This gives the protein CASSEYSARSGYTF.